A selection of T cell receptor beta chains follows, all from one sample in a study of T cell clonotyping in hematopoietic cell transplantation. The protocol was immunoSEQ multiplex PCR, while the TCRdb copy is restricted to in-frame clones and leaves out a portion. The repertoire consists of about 5,000 clones, with roughly 92% occurring once and the leading ten covering roughly 6%. Sequences were derived from PBMCs, sampled 180 days after allogeneic stem cell transplant. Receptor source: a male patient between 55 and 70 years old who had an allogeneic stem cell transplant from a related donor, so the T cells may come from the graft donor. Some clones in this sample may be carry-over from other donors' samples. Each CDR3 is given with its conserved first and last residue. A D gene is named only where the DNA matches it firmly.

j_call: TRBJ2-5
d_call: TRBD1
v_call: TRBV7-2
cdr3_length: 16
cdr3_nt: TGTGCCAGCAGCTTCAGGCCGGGACAGGGTGGCGAGACCCAGTACTTC
cdr3_aa: CASSFRPGQGGETQYF

j_call: TRBJ1-1
d_call: -
v_call: TRBV25-1
cdr3_length: 15
cdr3_nt: TGTGCCAGCAGTAAAAGCAGGGTTTTTGGCACTGAAGCTTTCTTT
cdr3_aa: CASSKSRVFGTEAFF

j_call: TRBJ1-2
d_call: TRBD1
v_call: TRBV6-5
cdr3_length: 14
cdr3_nt: TGTGCCAGCAGTACACAGGGGCAGGACTATGGCTACACCTTC
cdr3_aa: CASSTQGQDYGYTF

j_call: TRBJ1-2
d_call: -
v_call: TRBV4-3
cdr3_length: 13
cdr3_nt: TGCGCCAGCAGCCAAAGACACAGGGAAGGCTACACCTTC
cdr3_aa: CASSQRHREGYTF

j_call: TRBJ2-1
d_call: -
v_call: TRBV19
cdr3_length: 18
cdr3_nt: TGTGCCAGTAGTATAGATGTCCGGCAGATGACCCGCTACAATGAGCAGTTCTTC
cdr3_aa: CASSIDVRQMTRYNEQFF

j_call: TRBJ1-3
d_call: -
v_call: TRBV18
cdr3_length: 13
cdr3_nt: TGTGCCAGCTCTCGGGAGGTTTGGAACACCATATATTTT
cdr3_aa: CASSREVWNTIYF

j_call: TRBJ1-2
d_call: -
v_call: TRBV19
cdr3_length: 11
cdr3_nt: TGTGCCACAGGAGCTAACTATGGCTACACCTTC
cdr3_aa: CATGANYGYTF

j_call: TRBJ1-2
d_call: -
v_call: TRBV6-5
cdr3_length: 14
cdr3_nt: TGTGCCAGCAGTTACGAGGGGGGACGATATGGCTACACCTTC
cdr3_aa: CASSYEGGRYGYTF

j_call: TRBJ2-2
d_call: -
v_call: TRBV7-2
cdr3_length: 16
cdr3_nt: TGTGCCAGCAGCCCCTTTTCGGCAGAGAACACCGGGGAGCTGTTTTTT
cdr3_aa: CASSPFSAENTGELFF

j_call: TRBJ1-1
d_call: TRBD1
v_call: TRBV6-5
cdr3_length: 13
cdr3_nt: TGTGCCAGCACATCCACAGGGGGCAGTGGCGCTTTCTTT
cdr3_aa: CASTSTGGSGAFF

j_call: TRBJ1-6
d_call: -
v_call: TRBV23-1
cdr3_length: 15
cdr3_nt: TGCGCCAGCAGTCAATCGATCAGGGAAAATTCACCCCTCCACTTT
cdr3_aa: CASSQSIRENSPLHF

j_call: TRBJ1-1
d_call: -
v_call: TRBV6-6
cdr3_length: 13
cdr3_nt: TGTGCCAGTAAAAGGGGAGCGAACACTGAAGCTTTCTTT
cdr3_aa: CASKRGANTEAFF

j_call: TRBJ1-4
d_call: -
v_call: TRBV25-1
cdr3_length: 16
cdr3_nt: TGTGCCAGCAGTCCCCCGGCGGTAGGGGCTAATGAAAAACTGTTTTTT
cdr3_aa: CASSPPAVGANEKLFF

j_call: TRBJ2-5
d_call: -
v_call: TRBV19
cdr3_length: 12
cdr3_nt: TGTGCCAGTTCTATGCTCGAAGGGACCCAGTACTTC
cdr3_aa: CASSMLEGTQYF

j_call: TRBJ2-7
d_call: -
v_call: TRBV11-2
cdr3_length: 15
cdr3_nt: TGTGCCAGCAGTCCCCGTTCGGGGCAGCACTACGAGCAGTACTTC
cdr3_aa: CASSPRSGQHYEQYF

j_call: TRBJ1-2
d_call: -
v_call: TRBV29-1
cdr3_length: 12
cdr3_nt: TGCAGCGCTACGACAGCCCACTATGGCTACACCTTC
cdr3_aa: CSATTAHYGYTF

j_call: TRBJ1-5
d_call: -
v_call: TRBV28
cdr3_length: 12
cdr3_nt: TGTGCCAGCAGTTTGGCCGGTCAGCCCCAGCATTTT
cdr3_aa: CASSLAGQPQHF

j_call: TRBJ2-5
d_call: -
v_call: TRBV20-1
cdr3_length: 11
cdr3_nt: TGCAGCGCGGGGGCCCAAGAGACCCAGTACTTC
cdr3_aa: CSAGAQETQYF

j_call: TRBJ1-6
d_call: TRBD1
v_call: TRBV6-5
cdr3_length: 13
cdr3_nt: TGTGCCAGCAGACCGACAGGGGGCTCACCCCTCCACTTT
cdr3_aa: CASRPTGGSPLHF

j_call: TRBJ1-5
d_call: TRBD1
v_call: TRBV25-1
cdr3_length: 14
cdr3_nt: TGTGCCAGCAGTGCGACAGGGAGTCTCCAGCCCCAGCATTTT
cdr3_aa: CASSATGSLQPQHF

j_call: TRBJ2-7
d_call: -
v_call: TRBV30
cdr3_length: 13
cdr3_nt: TGTGCCTGGAGTGTACTCGGGGGTACCGAGCAGTACTTC
cdr3_aa: CAWSVLGGTEQYF

j_call: TRBJ2-5
d_call: TRBD2
v_call: TRBV5-1
cdr3_length: 13
cdr3_nt: TGCGCCAGCAGCAGACGGGGGGAAGAGACCCAGTACTTC
cdr3_aa: CASSRRGEETQYF

j_call: TRBJ1-2
d_call: -
v_call: TRBV12-5
cdr3_length: 13
cdr3_nt: TGTGCTAGTGGTTTGGTGGCAGGGGATGGCTACACCTTC
cdr3_aa: CASGLVAGDGYTF